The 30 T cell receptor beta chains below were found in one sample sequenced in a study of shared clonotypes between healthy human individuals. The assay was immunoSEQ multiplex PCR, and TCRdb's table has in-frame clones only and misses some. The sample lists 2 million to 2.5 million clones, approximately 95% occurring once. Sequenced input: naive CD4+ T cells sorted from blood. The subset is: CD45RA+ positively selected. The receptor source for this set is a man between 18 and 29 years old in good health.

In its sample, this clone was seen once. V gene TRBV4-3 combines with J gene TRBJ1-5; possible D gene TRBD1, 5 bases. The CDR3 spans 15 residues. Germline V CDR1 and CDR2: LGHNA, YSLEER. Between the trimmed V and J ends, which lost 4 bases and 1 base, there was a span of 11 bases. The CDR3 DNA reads TGCGCCAGCAGCCCCAGGGTGGGGAGCAATCAGCCCCAGCATTTT. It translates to CASSPRVGSNQPQHF.

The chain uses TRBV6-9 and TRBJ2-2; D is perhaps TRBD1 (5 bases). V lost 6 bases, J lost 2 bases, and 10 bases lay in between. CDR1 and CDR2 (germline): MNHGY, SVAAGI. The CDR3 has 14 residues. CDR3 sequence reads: CASSATDNTGELFF. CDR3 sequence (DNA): TGTGCCAGCAGCGCGACAGACAACACCGGGGAGCTGTTTTTT.

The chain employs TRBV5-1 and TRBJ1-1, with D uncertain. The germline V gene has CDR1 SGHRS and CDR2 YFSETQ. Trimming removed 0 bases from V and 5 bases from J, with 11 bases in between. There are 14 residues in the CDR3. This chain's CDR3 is CASSLAVASTEAFF. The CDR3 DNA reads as TGCGCCAGCAGCTTGGCCGTGGCCTCGACTGAAGCTTTCTTT.

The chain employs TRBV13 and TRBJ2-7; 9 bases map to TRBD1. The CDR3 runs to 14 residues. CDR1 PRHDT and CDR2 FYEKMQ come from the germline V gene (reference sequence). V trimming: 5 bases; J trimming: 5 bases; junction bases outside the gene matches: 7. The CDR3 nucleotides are TGTGCCAGCAGCCTAAACAGGGGGCAGGACGAGCAGTACTTC. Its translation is CASSLNRGQDEQYF. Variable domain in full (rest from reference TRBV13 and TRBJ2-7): AAGVIQSPRHLIKEKRETATLKCYPIPRHDTVYWYQQGPGQDPQFLISFYEKMQSDKGSIPDRFSAQQFSDYHSELNMSSLELGDSALYFCASSLNRGQDEQYFGPGTRLTVT.

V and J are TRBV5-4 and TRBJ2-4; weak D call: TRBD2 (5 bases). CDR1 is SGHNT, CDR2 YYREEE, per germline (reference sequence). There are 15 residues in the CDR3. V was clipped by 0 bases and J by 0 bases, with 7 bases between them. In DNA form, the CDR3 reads TGTGCCAGCAGCTTGGGCGGGTTAGCCAAAAACATTCAGTACTTC. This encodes CASSLGGLAKNIQYF.

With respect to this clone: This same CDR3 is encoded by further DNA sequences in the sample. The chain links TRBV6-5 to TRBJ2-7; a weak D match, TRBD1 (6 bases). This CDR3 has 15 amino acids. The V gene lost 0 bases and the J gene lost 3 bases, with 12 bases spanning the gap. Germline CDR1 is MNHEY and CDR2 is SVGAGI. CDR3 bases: TGTGCCAGCAGTTACTCCGGACGAGGGGGCTACGAGCAGTACTTC. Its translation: CASSYSGRGGYEQYF.

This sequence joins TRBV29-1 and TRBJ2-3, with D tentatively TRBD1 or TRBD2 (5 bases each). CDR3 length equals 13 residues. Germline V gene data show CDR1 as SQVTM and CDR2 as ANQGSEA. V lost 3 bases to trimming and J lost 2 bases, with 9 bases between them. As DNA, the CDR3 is TGCAGCGTTGAGGGGACCAACACAGATACGCAGTATTTT. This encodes CSVEGTNTDTQYF.

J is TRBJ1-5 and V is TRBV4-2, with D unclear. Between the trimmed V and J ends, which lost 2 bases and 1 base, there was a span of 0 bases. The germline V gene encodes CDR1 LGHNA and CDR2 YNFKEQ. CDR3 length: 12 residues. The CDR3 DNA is TGTGCCAGCAGCCAAAGCAATCAGCCCCAGCATTTT. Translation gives CASSQSNQPQHF.

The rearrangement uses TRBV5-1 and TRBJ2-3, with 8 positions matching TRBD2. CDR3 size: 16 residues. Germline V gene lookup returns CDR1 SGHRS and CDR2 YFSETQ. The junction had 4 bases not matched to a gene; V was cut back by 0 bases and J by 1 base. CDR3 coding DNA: TGCGCCAGCAGCTTGGCCTCGACTAGCGGCACAGATACGCAGTATTTT. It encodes CASSLASTSGTDTQYF.

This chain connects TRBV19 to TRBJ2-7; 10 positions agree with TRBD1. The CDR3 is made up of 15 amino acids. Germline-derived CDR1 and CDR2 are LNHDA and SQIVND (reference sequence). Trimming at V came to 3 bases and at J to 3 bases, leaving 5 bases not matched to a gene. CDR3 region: CASSIPGQGFYEQYF. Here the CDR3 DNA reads TGTGCCAGTAGTATCCCGGGACAGGGGTTCTACGAGCAGTACTTC.

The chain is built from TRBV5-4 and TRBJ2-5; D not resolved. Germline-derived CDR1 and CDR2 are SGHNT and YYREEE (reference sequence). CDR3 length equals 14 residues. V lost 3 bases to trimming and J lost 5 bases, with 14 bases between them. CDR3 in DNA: TGTGCCAGCAGCTCGACGGGTCTACTGGAGACCCAGTACTTC. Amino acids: CASSSTGLLETQYF. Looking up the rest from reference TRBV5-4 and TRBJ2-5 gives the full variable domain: ETGVTQSPTHLIKTRGQQVTLRCSSQSGHNTVSWYQQALGQGPQFIFQYYREEENGRGNFPPRFSGLQFPNYSSELNVNALELDDSALYLCASSSTGLLETQYFGPGTRLLVL.

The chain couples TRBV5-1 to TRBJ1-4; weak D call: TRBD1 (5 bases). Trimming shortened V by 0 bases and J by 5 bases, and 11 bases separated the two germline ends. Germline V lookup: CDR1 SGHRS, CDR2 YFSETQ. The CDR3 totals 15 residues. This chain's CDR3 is CASSLAGGKNEKLFF. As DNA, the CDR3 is TGCGCCAGCAGCTTGGCTGGGGGGAAGAATGAAAAACTGTTTTTT.

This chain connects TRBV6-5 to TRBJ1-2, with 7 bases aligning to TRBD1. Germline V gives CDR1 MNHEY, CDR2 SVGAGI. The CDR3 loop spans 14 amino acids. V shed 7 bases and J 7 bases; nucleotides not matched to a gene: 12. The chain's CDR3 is CASKTGTNLGGYTF. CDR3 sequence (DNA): TGTGCCAGCAAGACAGGGACTAACCTTGGTGGCTACACCTTC.

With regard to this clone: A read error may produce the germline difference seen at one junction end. The CDR3 loop reads CASSQETQTPRHF. The CDR3 DNA sequence: TGCGCCAGCAGCCAAGAGACCCAAACCCCTAGGCACTTC. The chain is built from TRBV4-1 and TRBJ2-7; D unresolved. The germline gives CDR1 MGHRA, CDR2 YSYEKL. The CDR3 has 13 amino acids.

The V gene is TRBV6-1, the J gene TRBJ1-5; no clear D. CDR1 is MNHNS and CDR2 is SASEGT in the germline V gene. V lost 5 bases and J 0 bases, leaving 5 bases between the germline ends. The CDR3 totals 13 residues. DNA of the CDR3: TGTGCCAGCAGTATATCTAGCAATCAGCCCCAGCATTTT. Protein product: CASSISSNQPQHF.

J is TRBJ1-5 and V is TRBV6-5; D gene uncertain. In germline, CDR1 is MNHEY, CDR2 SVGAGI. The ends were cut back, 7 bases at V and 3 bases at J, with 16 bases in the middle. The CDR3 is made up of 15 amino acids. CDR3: CASMLGIGDNQPQHF. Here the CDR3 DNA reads TGTGCCAGCATGTTGGGGATTGGGGACAATCAGCCCCAGCATTTT.

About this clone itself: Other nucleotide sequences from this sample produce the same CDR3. The chain's CDR3 is CASSIQGGNTEAFF. Written as DNA, the CDR3 is TGTGCCAGTAGTATACAGGGCGGGAACACTGAAGCTTTCTTT. The chain uses TRBV19 and TRBJ1-1, with a weak D call TRBD1 (5 bases). V was trimmed by 2 bases and J by 1 base, leaving 8 bases between them. This CDR3 spans 14 amino acids. CDR1 and CDR2 from the germline V gene are LNHDA and SQIVND (reference sequence).

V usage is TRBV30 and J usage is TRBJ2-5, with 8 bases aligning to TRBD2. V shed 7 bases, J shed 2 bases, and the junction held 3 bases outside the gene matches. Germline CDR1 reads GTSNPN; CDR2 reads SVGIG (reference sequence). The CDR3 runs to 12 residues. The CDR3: CASERGQETQYF. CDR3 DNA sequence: TGTGCCTCCGAGCGGGGGCAAGAGACCCAGTACTTC.

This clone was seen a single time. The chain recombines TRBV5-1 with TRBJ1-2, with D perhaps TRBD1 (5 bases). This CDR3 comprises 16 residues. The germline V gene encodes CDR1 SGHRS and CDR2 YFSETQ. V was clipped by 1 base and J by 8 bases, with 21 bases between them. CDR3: CASSLSLGFVRDGYTF. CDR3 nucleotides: TGCGCCAGCAGCTTGAGTCTAGGTTTCGTCCGGGACGGCTACACCTTC.

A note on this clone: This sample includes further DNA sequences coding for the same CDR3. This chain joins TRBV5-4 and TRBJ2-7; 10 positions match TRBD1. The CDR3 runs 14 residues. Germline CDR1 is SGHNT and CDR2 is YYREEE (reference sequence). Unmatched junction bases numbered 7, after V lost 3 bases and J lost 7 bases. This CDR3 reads CASSSRDRGSEQYF. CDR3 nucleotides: TGTGCCAGCAGCTCTCGGGACAGGGGCAGTGAGCAGTACTTC.

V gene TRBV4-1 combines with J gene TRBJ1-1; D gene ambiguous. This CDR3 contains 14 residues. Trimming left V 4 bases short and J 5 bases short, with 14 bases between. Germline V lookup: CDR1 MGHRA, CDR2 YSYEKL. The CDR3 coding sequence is TGCGCCAGCAGCCTCGAGGAGAGTTGGACTGAAGCTTTCTTT. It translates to CASSLEESWTEAFF.

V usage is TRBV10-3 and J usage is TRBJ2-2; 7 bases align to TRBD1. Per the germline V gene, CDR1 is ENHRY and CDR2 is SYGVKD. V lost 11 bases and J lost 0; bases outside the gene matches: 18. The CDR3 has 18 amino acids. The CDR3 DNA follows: TGTGCCTCCTCGAGGGGGCGCGGGCGGGCCGCGAACACCGGGGAGCTGTTTTTT. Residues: CASSRGRGRAANTGELFF.

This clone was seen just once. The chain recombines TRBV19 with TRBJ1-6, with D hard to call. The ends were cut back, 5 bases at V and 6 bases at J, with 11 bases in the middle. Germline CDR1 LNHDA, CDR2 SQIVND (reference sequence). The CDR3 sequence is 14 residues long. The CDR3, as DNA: TGTGCCAGTAGTCGGTCTTCCGGTAATTCACCCCTCCACTTT. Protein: CASSRSSGNSPLHF.

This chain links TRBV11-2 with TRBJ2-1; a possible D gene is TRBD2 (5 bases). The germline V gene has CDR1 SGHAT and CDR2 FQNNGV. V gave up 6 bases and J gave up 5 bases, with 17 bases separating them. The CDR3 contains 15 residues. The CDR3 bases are TGTGCCAGCAGAACCCTCAGCGGCACAAACAATGAGCAGTTCTTC. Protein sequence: CASRTLSGTNNEQFF.

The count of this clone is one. CDR3 sequence reads: CASSQVQMSSGANVLTF. CDR3 nucleotide sequence: TGTGCCAGCAGCCAAGTGCAGATGAGCTCTGGGGCCAACGTCCTGACTTTC. The chain is built from TRBV4-2 and TRBJ2-6; D is unclear. Germline CDR1 is LGHNA and CDR2 is YNFKEQ. Trimming shortened V by 1 base and J by 0 bases, and 10 bases separated the two germline ends. The CDR3 length is 17 residues.

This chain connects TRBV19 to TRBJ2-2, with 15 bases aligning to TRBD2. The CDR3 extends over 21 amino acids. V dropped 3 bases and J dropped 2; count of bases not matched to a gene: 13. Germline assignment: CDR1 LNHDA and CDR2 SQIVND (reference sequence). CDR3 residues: CASSMSPGLAGGPRNTGELFF. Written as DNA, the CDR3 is TGTGCCAGTAGTATGTCACCGGGACTAGCGGGAGGACCTCGTAACACCGGGGAGCTGTTTTTT.

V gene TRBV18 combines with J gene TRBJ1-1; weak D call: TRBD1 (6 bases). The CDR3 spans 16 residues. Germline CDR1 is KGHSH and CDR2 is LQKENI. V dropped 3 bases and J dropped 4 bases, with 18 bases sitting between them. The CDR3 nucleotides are TGTGCCAGCTCACCGATGGGGGCGGGCTCGGGCACTGAAGCTTTCTTT. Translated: CASSPMGAGSGTEAFF.

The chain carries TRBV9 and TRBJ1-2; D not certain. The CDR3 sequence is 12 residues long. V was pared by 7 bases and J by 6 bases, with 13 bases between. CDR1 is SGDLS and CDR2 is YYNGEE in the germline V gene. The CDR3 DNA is TGTGCCAGCGTAGGAGGGAGGAATGGCTACACCTTC. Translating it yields CASVGGRNGYTF.

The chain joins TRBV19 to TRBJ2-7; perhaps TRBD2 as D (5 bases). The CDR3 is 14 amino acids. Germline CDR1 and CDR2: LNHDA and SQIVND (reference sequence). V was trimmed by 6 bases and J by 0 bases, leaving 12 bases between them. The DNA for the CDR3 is TGTGCCAGTAGGAGAGGGTGGAACTCCTACGAGCAGTACTTC. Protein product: CASRRGWNSYEQYF.

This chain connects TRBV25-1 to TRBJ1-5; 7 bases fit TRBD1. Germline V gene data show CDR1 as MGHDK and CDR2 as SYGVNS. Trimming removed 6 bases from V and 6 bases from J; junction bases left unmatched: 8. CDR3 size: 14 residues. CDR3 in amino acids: CASRKQGQGQPQHF. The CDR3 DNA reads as TGTGCCAGCAGAAAACAGGGGCAGGGTCAGCCCCAGCATTTT.